This T cell receptor beta chain came from a study of T-cell reconstitution after alpha-beta-depleted transplantation in children. The TCRbeta library incorporated unique molecular identifiers. TCRdb reprocessed the PCR reads via MiXCR and lists one record per CDR3 protein. The table includes some 600,000 distinct CDR3 sequences, under 15% detected once. This clonotype was found a few times. The sample here was PBMCs, mostly from graft donor cells, taken 360 days after TCRalphabeta/CD19-depleted stem cell transplant. This TCR was sampled from a male patient between 10 and 17 years old who had a stem cell transplant for acute myeloid leukemia, so the T cells may come from the graft donor.

The CDR3: CASSLVRGISYEQYF. The DNA of the CDR3 is TGTGCCAGCAGCTTAGTACGCGGGATCTCCTACGAGCAGTACTTC. J is TRBJ2-7 and V is TRBV7-9, with D possibly matching TRBD2 (6 bases). From germline, CDR1 is SEHNR and CDR2 FQNEAQ (reference sequence). V lost 1 base and J 0 bases, leaving 10 bases between the germline ends. The CDR3 runs 15 residues.